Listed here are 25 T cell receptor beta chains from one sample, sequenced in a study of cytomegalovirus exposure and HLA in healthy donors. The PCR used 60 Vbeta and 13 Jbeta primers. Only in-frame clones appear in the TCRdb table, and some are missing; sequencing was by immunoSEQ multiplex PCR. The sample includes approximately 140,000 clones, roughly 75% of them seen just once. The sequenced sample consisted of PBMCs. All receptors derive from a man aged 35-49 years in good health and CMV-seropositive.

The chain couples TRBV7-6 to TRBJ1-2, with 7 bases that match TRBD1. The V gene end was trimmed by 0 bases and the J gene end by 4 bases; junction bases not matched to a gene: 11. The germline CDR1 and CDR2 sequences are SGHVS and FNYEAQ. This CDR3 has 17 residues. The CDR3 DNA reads TGTGCCAGCAGCTTAGCGGGTGGAGGGGGCGCAGGCTATGGCTACACCTTC. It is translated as CASSLAGGGGAGYGYTF. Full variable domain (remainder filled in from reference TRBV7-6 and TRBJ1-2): GAGVSQSPRYKVTKRGQDVALRCDPISGHVSLYWYRQALGQGPEFLTYFNYEAQQDKSGLPNDRFSAERPEGSISTLTIQRTEQRDSAMYRCASSLAGGGGAGYGYTFGSGTRLTVV.

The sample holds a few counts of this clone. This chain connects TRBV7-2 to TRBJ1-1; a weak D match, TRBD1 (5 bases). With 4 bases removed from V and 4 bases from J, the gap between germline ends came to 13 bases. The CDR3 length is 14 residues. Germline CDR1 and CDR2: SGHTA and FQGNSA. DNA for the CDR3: TGTGCCAGCAGCTCCCTGGGAGGGGTCACTGAAGCTTTCTTT. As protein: CASSSLGGVTEAFF.

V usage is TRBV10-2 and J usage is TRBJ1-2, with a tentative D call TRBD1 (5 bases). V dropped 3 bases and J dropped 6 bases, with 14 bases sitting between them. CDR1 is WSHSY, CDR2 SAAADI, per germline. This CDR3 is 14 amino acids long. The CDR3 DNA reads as TGCGCCAGCAGTGACCCAGGGTATTATGATGGCTACACCTTC. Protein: CASSDPGYYDGYTF.

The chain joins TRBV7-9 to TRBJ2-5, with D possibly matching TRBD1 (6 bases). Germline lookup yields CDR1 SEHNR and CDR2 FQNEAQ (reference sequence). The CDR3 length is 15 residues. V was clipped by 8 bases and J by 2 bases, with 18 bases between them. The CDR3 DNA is TGTGCCAGCGCCATCACCGGGACATATCAAGAGACCCAGTACTTC. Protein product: CASAITGTYQETQYF.

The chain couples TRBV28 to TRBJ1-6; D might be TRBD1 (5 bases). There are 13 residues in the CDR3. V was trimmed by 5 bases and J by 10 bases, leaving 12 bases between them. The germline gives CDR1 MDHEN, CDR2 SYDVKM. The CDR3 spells CASSPDRGSPLHF. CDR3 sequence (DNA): TGTGCCAGCAGTCCCGATAGGGGATCACCCCTCCACTTT. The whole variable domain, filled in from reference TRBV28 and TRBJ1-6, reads DVKVTQSSRYLVKRTGEKVFLECVQDMDHENMFWYRQDPGLGLRLIYFSYDVKMKEKGDIPEGYSVSREKKERFSLILESASTNQTSMYLCASSPDRGSPLHFGNGTRLTVT.

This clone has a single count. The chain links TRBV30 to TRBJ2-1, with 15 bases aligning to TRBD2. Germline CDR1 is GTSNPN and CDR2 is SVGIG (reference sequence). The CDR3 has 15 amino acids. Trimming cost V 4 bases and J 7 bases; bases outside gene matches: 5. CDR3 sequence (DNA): TGTGCCTGGACATTGGGACTAGCGGGAGGTAATGAGCAGTTCTTC. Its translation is CAWTLGLAGGNEQFF.

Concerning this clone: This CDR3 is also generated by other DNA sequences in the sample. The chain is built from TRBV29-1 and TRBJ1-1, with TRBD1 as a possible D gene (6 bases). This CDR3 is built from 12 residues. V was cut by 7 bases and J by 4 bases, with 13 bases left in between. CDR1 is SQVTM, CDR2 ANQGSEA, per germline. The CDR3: CSAGGGSTEAFF. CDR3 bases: TGCAGCGCGGGAGGGGGAAGCACTGAAGCTTTCTTT.

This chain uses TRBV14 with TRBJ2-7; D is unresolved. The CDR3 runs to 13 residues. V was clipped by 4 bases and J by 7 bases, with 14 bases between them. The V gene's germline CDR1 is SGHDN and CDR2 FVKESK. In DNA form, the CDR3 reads TGTGCCAGCAGCCCGGCAGGATCCGGAGAGCAGTACTTC. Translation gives CASSPAGSGEQYF.

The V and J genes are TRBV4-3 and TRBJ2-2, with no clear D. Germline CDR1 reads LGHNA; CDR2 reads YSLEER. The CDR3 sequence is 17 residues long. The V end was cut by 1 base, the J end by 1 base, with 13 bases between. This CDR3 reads CASSQVLITVNTGELFF. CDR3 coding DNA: TGCGCCAGCAGCCAAGTCCTCATTACAGTGAACACCGGGGAGCTGTTTTTT.

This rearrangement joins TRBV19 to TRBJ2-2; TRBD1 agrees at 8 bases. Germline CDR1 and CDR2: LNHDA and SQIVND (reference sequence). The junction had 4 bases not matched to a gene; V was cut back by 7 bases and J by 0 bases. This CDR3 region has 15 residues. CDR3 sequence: CASTRDRTNTGELFF. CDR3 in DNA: TGTGCCAGTACCAGGGACAGGACGAACACCGGGGAGCTGTTTTTT.

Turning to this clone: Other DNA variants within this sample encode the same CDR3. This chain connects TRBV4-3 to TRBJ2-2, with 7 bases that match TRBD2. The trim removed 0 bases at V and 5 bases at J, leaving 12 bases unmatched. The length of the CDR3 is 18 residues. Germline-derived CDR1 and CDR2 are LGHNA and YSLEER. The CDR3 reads CASSQDRSGGLKTGELFF. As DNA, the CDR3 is TGCGCCAGCAGCCAAGATCGGTCGGGAGGTTTAAAGACCGGGGAGCTGTTTTTT.

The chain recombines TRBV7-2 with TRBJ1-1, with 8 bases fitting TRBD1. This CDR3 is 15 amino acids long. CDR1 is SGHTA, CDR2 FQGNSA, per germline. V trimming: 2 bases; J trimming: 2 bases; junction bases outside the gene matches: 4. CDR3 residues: CASSLLGQANTEAFF. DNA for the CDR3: TGTGCCAGCAGCTTATTGGGACAGGCTAACACTGAAGCTTTCTTT.

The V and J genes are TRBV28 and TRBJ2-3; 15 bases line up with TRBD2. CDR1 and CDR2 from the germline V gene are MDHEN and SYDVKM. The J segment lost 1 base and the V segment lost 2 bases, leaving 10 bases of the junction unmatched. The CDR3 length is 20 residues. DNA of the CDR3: TGTGCCAGCAGTTTAGGGCCGGGACTAGCGGGGGGAAGGGGCACAGATACGCAGTATTTT. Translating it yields CASSLGPGLAGGRGTDTQYF.

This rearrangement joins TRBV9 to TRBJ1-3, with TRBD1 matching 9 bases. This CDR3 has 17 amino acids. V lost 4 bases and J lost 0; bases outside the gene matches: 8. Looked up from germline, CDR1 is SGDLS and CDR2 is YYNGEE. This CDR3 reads CASSPFGQGSSGNTIYF. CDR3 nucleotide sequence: TGTGCCAGCAGCCCGTTCGGACAGGGGAGCTCTGGAAACACCATATATTTT.

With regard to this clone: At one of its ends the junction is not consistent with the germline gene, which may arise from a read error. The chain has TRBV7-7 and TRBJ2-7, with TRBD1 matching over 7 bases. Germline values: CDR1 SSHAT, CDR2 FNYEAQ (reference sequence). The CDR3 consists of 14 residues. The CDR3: CASSLDRDGYEQYF. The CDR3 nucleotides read TGTGCTAGCAGCTTAGACAGGGATGGTTACGAGCAGTACTTC.

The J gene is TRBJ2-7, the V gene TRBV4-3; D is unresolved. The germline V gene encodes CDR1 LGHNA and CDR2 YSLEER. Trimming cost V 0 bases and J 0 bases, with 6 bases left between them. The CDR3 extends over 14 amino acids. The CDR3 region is CASSQDPSSYEQYF. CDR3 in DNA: TGCGCCAGCAGCCAAGATCCCAGCTCCTACGAGCAGTACTTC.

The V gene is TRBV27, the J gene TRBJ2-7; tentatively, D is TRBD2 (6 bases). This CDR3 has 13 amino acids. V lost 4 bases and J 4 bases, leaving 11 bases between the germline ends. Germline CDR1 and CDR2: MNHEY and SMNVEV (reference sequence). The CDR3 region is CASSSRGWYEQYF. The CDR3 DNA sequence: TGTGCCAGCAGTTCGCGGGGCTGGTACGAGCAGTACTTC.

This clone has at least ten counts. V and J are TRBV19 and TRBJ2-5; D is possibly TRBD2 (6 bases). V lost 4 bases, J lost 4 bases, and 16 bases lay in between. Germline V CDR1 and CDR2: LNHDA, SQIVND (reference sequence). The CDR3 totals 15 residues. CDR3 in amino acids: CASSSTRGGGETQYF. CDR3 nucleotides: TGTGCCAGTAGTAGCACCCGGGGAGGTGGAGAGACCCAGTACTTC.

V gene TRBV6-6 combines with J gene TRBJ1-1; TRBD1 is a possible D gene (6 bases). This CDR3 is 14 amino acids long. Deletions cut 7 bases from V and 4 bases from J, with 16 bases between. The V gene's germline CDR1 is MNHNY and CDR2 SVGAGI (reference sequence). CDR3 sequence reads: CASILETGITEAFF. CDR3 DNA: TGTGCCAGCATCCTCGAAACAGGGATCACTGAAGCTTTCTTT.

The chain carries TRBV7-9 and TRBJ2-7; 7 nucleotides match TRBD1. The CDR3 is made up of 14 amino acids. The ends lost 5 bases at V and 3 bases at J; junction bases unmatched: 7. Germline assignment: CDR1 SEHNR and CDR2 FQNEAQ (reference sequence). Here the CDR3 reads CASSRIDRDYEQYF. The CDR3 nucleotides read TGTGCCAGCAGCCGGATCGACAGGGACTACGAGCAGTACTTC. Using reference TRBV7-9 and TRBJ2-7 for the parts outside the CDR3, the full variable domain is DTGVSQNPRHKITKRGQNVTFRCDPISEHNRLYWYRQTLGQGPEFLTYFQNEAQLEKSRLLSDRFSAERPKGSFSTLEIQRTEQGDSAMYLCASSRIDRDYEQYFGPGTRLTVT.

This chain's CDR3 is CASSQGQGRKSQPQHF. The DNA of the CDR3 is TGCGCCAGCAGCCAGGGACAAGGACGAAAAAGTCAGCCCCAGCATTTT. The chain couples TRBV4-1 to TRBJ1-5, with a tentative D call TRBD1 (6 bases). Per germline, CDR1 MGHRA and CDR2 YSYEKL. The CDR3 loop spans 16 amino acids. Between the trimmed V and J ends, which lost 3 bases and 6 bases, there was a span of 18 bases.

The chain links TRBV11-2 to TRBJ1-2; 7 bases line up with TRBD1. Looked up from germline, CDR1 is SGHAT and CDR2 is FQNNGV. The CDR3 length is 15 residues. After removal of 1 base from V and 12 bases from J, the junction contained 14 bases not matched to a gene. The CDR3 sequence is CASSLGGIDRVEDTF. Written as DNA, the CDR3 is TGTGCCAGCAGCTTAGGCGGAATCGACAGGGTGGAGGACACCTTC.

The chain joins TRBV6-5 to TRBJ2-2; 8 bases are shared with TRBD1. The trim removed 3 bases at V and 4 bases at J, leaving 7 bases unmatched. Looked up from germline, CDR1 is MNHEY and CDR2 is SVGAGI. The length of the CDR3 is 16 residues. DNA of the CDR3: TGTGCCAGCAGTTATACAGGGGGTGCAAGCACCGGGGAGCTGTTTTTT. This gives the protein CASSYTGGASTGELFF.

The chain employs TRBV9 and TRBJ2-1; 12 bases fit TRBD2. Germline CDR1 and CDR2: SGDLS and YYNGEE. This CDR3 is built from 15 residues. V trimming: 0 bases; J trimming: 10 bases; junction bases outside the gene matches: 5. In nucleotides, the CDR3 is TGTGCCAGCAGCGTAGCTAGCGGGGGGGCCAAGGAGCAGTTCTTC. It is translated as CASSVASGGAKEQFF. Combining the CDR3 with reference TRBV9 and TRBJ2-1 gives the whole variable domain DSGVTQTPKHLITATGQRVTLRCSPRSGDLSVYWYQQSLDQGLQFLIQYYNGEERAKGNILERFSAQQFPDLHSELNLSSLELGDSALYFCASSVASGGAKEQFFGPGTRLTVL.

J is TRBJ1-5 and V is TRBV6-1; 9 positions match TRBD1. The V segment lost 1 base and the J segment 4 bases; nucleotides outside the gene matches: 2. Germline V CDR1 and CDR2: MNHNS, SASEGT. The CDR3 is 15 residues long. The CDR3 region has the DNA TGTGCCAGCAGTGAAGGGGGGACAGGGAATCAGCCCCAGCATTTT. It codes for CASSEGGTGNQPQHF.